The 18 T cell receptor beta chains below come from one sample, sequenced in a study of cytomegalovirus exposure and HLA in healthy donors. The PCR employed 60 Vbeta primers together with 13 Jbeta primers. Produced via immunoSEQ multiplex PCR; TCRdb's table is partial and in-frame only. The top ten clones hold around 14% of a sample with under 200,000 clones, roughly 76% of them seen once. Sequenced material: PBMCs. These receptor sequences come from a woman in her fifties or sixties in good health and CMV-seronegative.

The sample holds a few counts of this clone. The rearrangement links TRBV6-1 to TRBJ2-5; TRBD1 is a possible D gene (6 bases). CDR1 is MNHNS, CDR2 SASEGT, per germline. CDR3 length equals 15 residues. The V gene lost 7 bases and the J gene lost 1 base, with 16 bases spanning the gap. The CDR3 region is CASTESGAAQETQYF. The CDR3 coding sequence is TGTGCCAGCACCGAATCAGGGGCCGCCCAAGAGACCCAGTACTTC.

This rearrangement joins TRBV7-8 to TRBJ2-7; D is perhaps TRBD2 (5 bases). V lost 1 base and J 7 bases, leaving 14 bases between the germline ends. This CDR3 spans 14 amino acids. Germline CDR1 is SGHVS and CDR2 is FQNEAQ. CDR3 residues: CASSLVALTKEQYF. CDR3 DNA sequence: TGTGCCAGCAGCTTAGTAGCGCTTACTAAAGAGCAGTACTTC.

The CDR3 reads CASSWQGSYNEQFF. The DNA for the CDR3 is TGTGCCAGCAGTTGGCAGGGCTCCTACAATGAGCAGTTCTTC. The V gene is TRBV27, the J gene TRBJ2-1, with TRBD1 as a possible D gene (5 bases). This CDR3 region has 14 residues. Germline CDR1 MNHEY, CDR2 SMNVEV (reference sequence). Between the trimmed V and J ends, which lost 4 bases and 0 bases, there was a span of 7 bases.

A remark on this clone: Sequence at one end of the junction differs from germline and may be a read error. This chain joins TRBV7-9 and TRBJ2-7; 9 bases are a match to TRBD2. In germline, CDR1 is SEHNR, CDR2 FQNEAQ (reference sequence). CDR3 size: 11 residues. CDR3 protein: CSSSRTSEIYF. CDR3 bases: TGTTCCAGCAGCAGGACTAGCGAGATATACTTC. Supplemented by reference TRBV7-9 and TRBJ2-7, the full variable domain reads DTGVSQNPRHKITKRGQNVTFRCDPISEHNRLYWYRQTLGQGPEFLTYFQNEAQLEKSRLLSDRFSAERPKGSFSTLEIQRTEQGDSAMYLCSSSRTSEIYFGPGTRLTVT.

This clone was seen a few times. The chain has TRBV27 and TRBJ2-1; 11 bases match TRBD2. The V gene's germline CDR1 is MNHEY and CDR2 SMNVEV (reference sequence). CDR3 size: 16 residues. Trimming at V came to 4 bases and at J to 3 bases, leaving 5 bases not matched to a gene. CDR3 protein: CASSSGLAGIYNEQFF. CDR3 sequence (DNA): TGTGCCAGCAGTTCCGGACTAGCGGGCATCTACAATGAGCAGTTCTTC.

V usage is TRBV5-1 and J usage is TRBJ2-5; 11 positions match TRBD2. The ends lost 4 bases at V and 0 bases at J; junction bases unmatched: 5. CDR1 and CDR2 from the germline V gene are SGHRS and YFSETQ. The CDR3 totals 16 residues. CDR3 residues: CASSNPSGGYQETQYF. The CDR3 DNA reads TGCGCCAGCAGCAATCCTAGCGGGGGGTACCAAGAGACCCAGTACTTC.

This chain links TRBV10-1 with TRBJ2-1, with D uncertain. Germline values: CDR1 WNHNN, CDR2 SYGVQD (reference sequence). The length of the CDR3 is 12 residues. Trimming took 5 bases from V and 9 from J, leaving 11 bases between them. The CDR3 DNA reads TGCGCCAGCAGTACCCCCACCAGTGAGCAGTTCTTC. As protein: CASSTPTSEQFF.

V and J are TRBV9 and TRBJ2-5; 9 bases are shared with TRBD2. Germline lookup yields CDR1 SGDLS and CDR2 YYNGEE. The junction had 8 bases not matched to a gene; V was cut back by 4 bases and J by 1 base. CDR3 length equals 16 residues. CDR3 loop: CASSRGAGGIQETQYF. The CDR3 DNA sequence: TGTGCCAGCAGCCGAGGAGCGGGGGGAATCCAAGAGACCCAGTACTTC.

The rearrangement joins TRBV19 to TRBJ2-5; 8 nucleotides match TRBD1. The trim removed 5 bases at V and 1 base at J, leaving 6 bases unmatched. CDR1 and CDR2 from the germline V gene are LNHDA and SQIVND (reference sequence). The CDR3 loop spans 15 amino acids. The CDR3: CASSAYRGTQETQYF. The CDR3 nucleotides are TGTGCCAGTAGTGCGTACAGGGGGACCCAAGAGACCCAGTACTTC.

This sequence joins TRBV6-1 and TRBJ2-7, with D possibly being TRBD2 (5 bases). Per germline, CDR1 MNHNS and CDR2 SASEGT. There are 14 residues in the CDR3. V was cut by 7 bases and J by 0 bases, with 13 bases left in between. The CDR3 coding sequence is TGTGCCAGCAACAGCGGATATTTCTCCTACGAGCAGTACTTC. This translates into CASNSGYFSYEQYF.

The gene calls are TRBV28 and TRBJ2-7; D is possibly TRBD2 (5 bases). The CDR3 sequence is 14 residues long. Germline V lookup: CDR1 MDHEN, CDR2 SYDVKM. Trimming stripped 7 bases from V and 4 bases from J, with 17 bases between. The CDR3, as DNA: TGTGCCAGCACTTCGGGTAGCGAGAGGTACGAGCAGTACTTC. Protein sequence: CASTSGSERYEQYF.

The rearrangement joins TRBV5-8 to TRBJ2-5; a weak D match, TRBD1 (5 bases). The end of the DNA aligns better with TRBJ2-7, so the J call may be wrong. Germline V CDR1 and CDR2: SGHTS, YDEGEE. The CDR3 sequence is 13 residues long. The CDR3 is CASSLQGIYEQYF. CDR3 bases: TGTGCCAGCAGCTTGCAGGGTATCTACGAGCAGTACTTC.

CDR3 residues: CASSESTSSSYEQYF. CDR3 nucleotides: TGTGCCAGCAGTGAATCGACATCGAGCTCCTACGAGCAGTACTTC. This chain uses TRBV2 with TRBJ2-7; D gene ambiguous. Trimming removed 2 bases from V and 0 bases from J, with 11 bases in between. This CDR3 has 15 amino acids. Per germline, CDR1 SNHLY and CDR2 FYNNEI.

CDR3 residues: CASLNSGGPGGGTQYF. The CDR3 nucleotides read TGTGCCAGTTTGAACAGCGGCGGCCCTGGGGGGGGGACCCAGTACTTC. The chain combines TRBV9 with TRBJ2-5, with TRBD2 matching 7 bases. The CDR3 sequence is 16 residues long. The germline V gene encodes CDR1 SGDLS and CDR2 YYNGEE. Trimming at V came to 8 bases and at J to 7 bases, leaving 20 bases not matched to a gene. Using reference TRBV9 and TRBJ2-5 for the parts outside the CDR3, the full variable domain is DSGVTQTPKHLITATGQRVTLRCSPRSGDLSVYWYQQSLDQGLQFLIQYYNGEERAKGNILERFSAQQFPDLHSELNLSSLELGDSALYFCASLNSGGPGGGTQYFGPGTRLLVL.

CDR3 sequence: CASSPRGAGGEQYF. In DNA form, the CDR3 reads TGTGCCAGCAGCCCACGGGGGGCGGGGGGCGAGCAGTACTTC. This chain connects TRBV7-8 to TRBJ2-7; 8 nucleotides line up with TRBD2. The CDR3 consists of 14 residues. Germline V gene lookup returns CDR1 SGHVS and CDR2 FQNEAQ. V lost 5 bases and J lost 6; bases outside the gene matches: 9. Supplemented by reference TRBV7-8 and TRBJ2-7, the full variable domain reads GAGVSQSPRYKVAKRGQDVALRCDPISGHVSLFWYQQALGQGPEFLTYFQNEAQLDKSGLPSDRFFAERPEGSVSTLKIQRTQQEDSAVYLCASSPRGAGGEQYFGPGTRLTVT.

This chain links TRBV28 with TRBJ1-2; weak D call: TRBD1 (5 bases). The germline CDR1 and CDR2 sequences are MDHEN and SYDVKM. V shed 5 bases and J shed 7 bases, with 17 bases lying between them. The CDR3 is made up of 14 amino acids. This chain's CDR3 is CASSPWGRAVGYTF. CDR3 nucleotides: TGTGCCAGCAGTCCTTGGGGCAGGGCGGTTGGCTACACCTTC.

The chain couples TRBV7-2 to TRBJ1-1, with 8 bases lining up with TRBD1. This CDR3 is built from 14 residues. V shed 5 bases and J 6 bases; nucleotides not matched to a gene: 8. Per germline, CDR1 SGHTA and CDR2 FQGNSA. This CDR3 reads CASSLLDRASEAFF. The CDR3, as DNA: TGTGCCAGCAGCCTACTGGACAGGGCTTCTGAAGCTTTCTTT.

The rearrangement links TRBV11-2 to TRBJ1-1; 8 bases map to TRBD1. V dropped 4 bases and J dropped 5; count of bases not matched to a gene: 9. Per the germline V gene, CDR1 is SGHAT and CDR2 is FQNNGV. This CDR3 has 15 residues. CDR3 bases: TGTGCCAGCAGCTCCTATCTACAGGGGGGGACTGAAGCTTTCTTT. Its protein is CASSSYLQGGTEAFF.